A selection of T cell receptor beta chains follows, all from one sample in a study of shared clonotypes between healthy human individuals. The assay was immunoSEQ multiplex PCR, and TCRdb's table has in-frame clones only and misses some. The sample shows a few million clones, 85% to 95% of them seen only once. Sample: naive CD4+ T cells sorted from blood. These receptors were collected from a man younger than 35 in good health. CDR3s include the opening cysteine and the closing phenylalanine or tryptophan. Each record gives: clone size, D gene, J gene, V gene, CDR3 length, CDR3 DNA, CDR3 protein. D genes are given only for firm matches. The size of a clone is reported for some rows only, either as once, few or many, or as a class for expanded clones.

-	-	TRBJ1-6	TRBV2	11	TGTGCCAGCAGTGAGACTTCACCCCTCCACTTT	CASSETSPLHF
-	-	TRBJ2-7	TRBV7-2	16	TGTGCCAGCAGCTTAAGGGGCGGGGCGAGCTCCTACGAGCAGTACTTC	CASSLRGGASSYEQYF
-	TRBD1	TRBJ2-7	TRBV28	15	TGTGCCAGCAGTTCCTATAACAGGGGTGGGGGCGAGCAGTACTTC	CASSSYNRGGGEQYF
-	-	TRBJ2-2	TRBV6-6	14	TGTGCCAGCAATTTGGGGACGAGAACCGGGGAGCTGTTTTTT	CASNLGTRTGELFF
-	TRBD1	TRBJ1-6	TRBV27	19	TGTGCCAGCAGGCGGCCCCGGGACAGGGGGGGGTCCTATAATTCACCCCTCCACTTT	CASRRPRDRGGSYNSPLHF
-	-	TRBJ2-3	TRBV9	13	TGTGCCAGCAGCGTCCTAGGGTCAGATACGCAGTATTTT	CASSVLGSDTQYF
-	TRBD1	TRBJ2-7	TRBV27	15	TGTGCCAGCAGTTTGGCGGGACAGGGGATTTACGAGCAGTACTTC	CASSLAGQGIYEQYF
-	-	TRBJ2-7	TRBV2	15	TGTGCCAGCAGGGAACGACACCGAAACCTGTACGAGCAGTACTTC	CASRERHRNLYEQYF
once	-	TRBJ2-1	TRBV12-2	16	TGTGCAAGTCGCTTGACCAGACAGACACTCTACAATGAGCAGTTCTTC	CASRLTRQTLYNEQFF
-	-	TRBJ2-3	TRBV29-1	12	TGCAGCGTCGGCGTGGGCACAGATACGCAGTATTTT	CSVGVGTDTQYF
-	-	TRBJ2-7	TRBV10-3	15	TGTGCCATCAGTGAGCGGGACTCCGCCTCCTACGAGCAGTACTTC	CAISERDSASYEQYF
-	TRBD2	TRBJ2-1	TRBV5-1	15	TGCGCCAGCAGCATATCTAGCGGGAGGAAGGCTGAGCAGTTCTTC	CASSISSGRKAEQFF
-	TRBD1	TRBJ1-2	TRBV10-2	16	TGCGCCAGCAGTGACCCGAATCGACAGGGGACCTATGGCTACACCTTC	CASSDPNRQGTYGYTF
-	TRBD2	TRBJ2-3	TRBV7-8	17	TGTGCCAGCAGCTTAGGCGGCGGGGGAATCCGCACAGATACGCAGTATTTT	CASSLGGGGIRTDTQYF
-	TRBD1	TRBJ1-6	TRBV19	16	TGTGCCAGTAGTGTGACAGGGAGCTCCTATAATTCACCCCTCCACTTT	CASSVTGSSYNSPLHF
-	TRBD2	TRBJ2-3	TRBV5-1	17	TGCGCCAGCAGCTTGGTCCCAGCGGGAGTGGCAACAGATACGCAGTATTTT	CASSLVPAGVATDTQYF
-	TRBD1	TRBJ1-4	TRBV25-1	15	TGTGCCAGCAGTGAAGCCGGGACAGGGAATGAAAAACTGTTTTTT	CASSEAGTGNEKLFF
once	-	TRBJ2-2	TRBV19	14	TGTGCCAGTAGTATTCAGGTTAACACCGGGGAGCTGTTTTTT	CASSIQVNTGELFF
-	-	TRBJ1-6	TRBV10-3	12	TGTGCCATCAGTGACACAGGCTTACCCCTCCACTTT	CAISDTGLPLHF
-	-	TRBJ1-1	TRBV28	14	TGTGCCAGCAGTTTACATGGGCGGGCACTTGAAGCTTTCTTT	CASSLHGRALEAFF
-	-	TRBJ1-2	TRBV18	13	TGTGCCAGCTCACCAGTGGATCACTATGGCTACACCTTC	CASSPVDHYGYTF
-	-	TRBJ1-1	TRBV18	15	TGTGCCAGCTCACCACTTAGTGGTGTTGGAACAGAGACTTTCTTT	CASSPLSGVGTETFF
-	TRBD1	TRBJ2-2	TRBV5-1	15	TGCGCCAGCAGCGTCACCCCGGGACAGGGGGGGGAGCTGTTTTTT	CASSVTPGQGGELFF
-	TRBD2	TRBJ2-1	TRBV11-3	16	TGTGCCAGCAGCTTAGGCGAGACTAGCCTTCGGGATGAGCAGTTCTTC	CASSLGETSLRDEQFF
-	TRBD1	TRBJ2-2	TRBV19	17	TGTGCCAGTAGTTCTAGGGCGGGACAGGGTTGGACCGGGGAGCTGTTTTTT	CASSSRAGQGWTGELFF
-	-	TRBJ2-5	TRBV27	12	TGTGCCAGCAGTACGGGACTAGAGACCCAGTACTTC	CASSTGLETQYF
-	TRBD2	TRBJ2-3	TRBV28	17	TGTGCCAGCAGCCCTCGGGGGGGGCGGGGGCGCACAGATACGCAGTATTTT	CASSPRGGRGRTDTQYF
-	-	TRBJ2-1	TRBV27	15	TGTGCCAGCAGTTTAGCAGGGTTGACCTACAATGAGCAGTTCTTC	CASSLAGLTYNEQFF
-	TRBD1	TRBJ2-2	TRBV9	16	TGTGCCAGCAGCCCACGGGACAGTAAGAACACCGGGGAGCTGTTTTTT	CASSPRDSKNTGELFF
-	TRBD2	TRBJ2-3	TRBV7-2	19	TGTGCCAGCAGATTAGTATCACTAGCGGGGCCGCTAAGCACAGATACGCAGTATTTT	CASRLVSLAGPLSTDTQYF
-	TRBD1	TRBJ2-1	TRBV7-6	15	TGTGCCAGCAGCTCACGGACAGGGGAGTCGAATGAGCAGTTCTTC	CASSSRTGESNEQFF
-	TRBD2	TRBJ2-5	TRBV7-6	18	TGTGCCAGCAGCTCGGGACTAGCGGGGGGGCCTCACAGGGAGACCCAGTACTTC	CASSSGLAGGPHRETQYF
-	TRBD2	TRBJ2-1	TRBV6-5	16	TGTGCCAGCAGTTATAGGGTAGCGGGGGGAGACAATGAGCAGTTCTTC	CASSYRVAGGDNEQFF
-	-	TRBJ2-5	TRBV6-5	15	TGTGCCAGCAGTTACTTAGGGCGGGACCAAGAGACCCAGTACTTC	CASSYLGRDQETQYF
-	TRBD1	TRBJ1-2	TRBV6-5	14	TGTGCCAGCAGTTATCAGGGGGCTAACTATGGCTACACCTTC	CASSYQGANYGYTF
-	TRBD2	TRBJ2-7	TRBV7-2	15	TGTGCCAGCAGCCCGACTAGCGTGGGGGTTTACGAGCAGTACTTC	CASSPTSVGVYEQYF
-	TRBD1	TRBJ1-6	TRBV7-2	17	TGTGCCAGCAGCCTCCCGACAGGGTTGGGTCGGAATTCACCCCTCCACTTT	CASSLPTGLGRNSPLHF
-	TRBD2	TRBJ2-3	TRBV5-1	16	TGCGCCAGCCAAAGTTTACTAGCGAAGGGCACAGATACGCAGTATTTT	CASQSLLAKGTDTQYF
-	-	TRBJ2-7	TRBV7-2	15	TGTGCCAGCAGCTTAGGTGCAGGGATCCCCTACGAGCAGTACTTC	CASSLGAGIPYEQYF
-	-	TRBJ2-2	TRBV7-9	16	TGTGCCAGCACCCTAGGGTATAGCGGGAACACCGGGGAGCTGTTTTTT	CASTLGYSGNTGELFF
once	-	TRBJ2-2	TRBV6-5	13	TGTGCCAGCAGTTCAGGGATGGCCGGGGAGCTGTTTTTT	CASSSGMAGELFF
-	TRBD2	TRBJ2-3	TRBV4-1	16	TGCGCCAGCAGCCAACCGGGACTAGCGGACCCAGATACGCAGTATTTT	CASSQPGLADPDTQYF
-	TRBD1	TRBJ2-1	TRBV27	15	TGTGCCAGCAGTCTGAGGACAGGGGGGTTCTATGAGCAGTTCTTC	CASSLRTGGFYEQFF
-	-	TRBJ2-7	TRBV6-1	14	TGTGCCCTCAGAAGGGGGAACGGGGGGTACGAGCAGTACTTC	CALRRGNGGYEQYF